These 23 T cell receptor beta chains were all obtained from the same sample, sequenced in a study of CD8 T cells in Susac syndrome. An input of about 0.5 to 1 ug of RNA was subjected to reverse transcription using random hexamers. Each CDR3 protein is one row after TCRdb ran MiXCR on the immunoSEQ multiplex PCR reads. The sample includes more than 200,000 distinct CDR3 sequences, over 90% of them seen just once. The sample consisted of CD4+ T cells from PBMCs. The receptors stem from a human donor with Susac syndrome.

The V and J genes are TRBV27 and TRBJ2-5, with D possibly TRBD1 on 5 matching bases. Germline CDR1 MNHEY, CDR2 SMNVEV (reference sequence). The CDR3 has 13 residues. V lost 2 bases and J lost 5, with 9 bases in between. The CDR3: CASSLTGMETQYF. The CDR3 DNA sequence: TGTGCCAGCAGTTTAACAGGCATGGAGACCCAGTACTTC.

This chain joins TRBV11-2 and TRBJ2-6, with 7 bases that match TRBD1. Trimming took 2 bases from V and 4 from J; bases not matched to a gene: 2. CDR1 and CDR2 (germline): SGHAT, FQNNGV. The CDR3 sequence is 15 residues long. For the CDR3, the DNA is TGTGCCAGCAGCTTAACAGGGGTCGGGGCCAACGTCCTGACTTTC. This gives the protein CASSLTGVGANVLTF.

CDR3 region: CSVPGTATYEQYF. CDR3 sequence (DNA): TGCAGTGTTCCCGGGACAGCAACCTACGAGCAGTACTTC. This sequence joins TRBV20-1 and TRBJ2-7; the match to TRBD1 covers 7 bases. The V gene's germline CDR1 is DFQATT and CDR2 SNEGSKA (reference sequence). The J segment lost 2 bases and the V segment lost 7 bases, leaving 8 bases of the junction unmatched. The CDR3 is made up of 13 amino acids.

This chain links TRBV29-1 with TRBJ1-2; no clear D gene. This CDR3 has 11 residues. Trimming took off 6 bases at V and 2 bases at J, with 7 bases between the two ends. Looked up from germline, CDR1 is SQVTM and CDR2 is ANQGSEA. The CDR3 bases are TGCAGCGTCTACCACAACTATGGCTACACCTTC. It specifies CSVYHNYGYTF.

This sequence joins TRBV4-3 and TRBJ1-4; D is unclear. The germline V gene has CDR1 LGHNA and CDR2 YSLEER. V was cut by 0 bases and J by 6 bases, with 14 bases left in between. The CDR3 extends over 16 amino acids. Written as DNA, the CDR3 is TGCGCCAGCAGCCAAGATATTGAGGCAGGAGATGAAAAACTGTTTTTT. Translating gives CASSQDIEAGDEKLFF.

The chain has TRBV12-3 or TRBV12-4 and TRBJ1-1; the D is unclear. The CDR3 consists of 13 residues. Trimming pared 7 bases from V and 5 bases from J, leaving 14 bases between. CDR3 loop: CASTEKQWTEAFF. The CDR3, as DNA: TGTGCCAGCACCGAAAAGCAATGGACTGAAGCTTTCTTT.

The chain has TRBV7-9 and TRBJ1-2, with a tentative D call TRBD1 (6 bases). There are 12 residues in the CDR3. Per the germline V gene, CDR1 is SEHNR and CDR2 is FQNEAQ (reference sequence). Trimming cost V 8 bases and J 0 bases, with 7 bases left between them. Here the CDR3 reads CASQGSNYGYTF. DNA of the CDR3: TGTGCCAGCCAGGGGTCTAACTATGGCTACACCTTC.

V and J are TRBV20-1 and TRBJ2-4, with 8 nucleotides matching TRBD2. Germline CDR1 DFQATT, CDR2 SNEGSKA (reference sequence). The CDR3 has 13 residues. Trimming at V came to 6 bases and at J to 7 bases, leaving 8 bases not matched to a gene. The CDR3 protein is CSARTGGPNIQYF. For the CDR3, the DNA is TGCAGTGCGAGGACGGGGGGGCCTAACATTCAGTACTTC.

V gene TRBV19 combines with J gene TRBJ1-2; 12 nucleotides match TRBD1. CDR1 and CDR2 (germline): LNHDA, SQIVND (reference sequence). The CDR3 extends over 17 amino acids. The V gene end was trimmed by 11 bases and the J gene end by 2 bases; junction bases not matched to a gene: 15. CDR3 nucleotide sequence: TGTGCCTGTACGGCGGGGGGACAGGGGGCACGGAACTATGGCTACACCTTC. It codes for CACTAGGQGARNYGYTF.

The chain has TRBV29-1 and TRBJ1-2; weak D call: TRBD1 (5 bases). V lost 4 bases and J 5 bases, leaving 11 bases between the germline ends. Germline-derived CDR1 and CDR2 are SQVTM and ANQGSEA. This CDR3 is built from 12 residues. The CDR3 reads CSVGGEWYGYTF. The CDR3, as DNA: TGCAGCGTTGGGGGGGAGTGGTATGGCTACACCTTC.

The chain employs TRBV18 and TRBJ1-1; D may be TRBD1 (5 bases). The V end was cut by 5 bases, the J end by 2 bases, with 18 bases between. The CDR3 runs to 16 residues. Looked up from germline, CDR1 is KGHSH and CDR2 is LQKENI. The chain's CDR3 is CASSSTGRGVNTEAFF. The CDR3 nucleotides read TGTGCCAGCTCATCGACGGGGAGAGGGGTTAACACTGAAGCTTTCTTT.

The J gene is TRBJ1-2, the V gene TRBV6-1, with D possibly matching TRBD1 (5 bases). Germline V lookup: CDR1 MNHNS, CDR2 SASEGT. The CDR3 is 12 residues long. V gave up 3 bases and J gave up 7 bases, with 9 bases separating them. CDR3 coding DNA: TGTGCCAGCAGTGATGCAGGGCTTGGCTACACCTTC. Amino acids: CASSDAGLGYTF.

CDR3 nucleotides: TGTGCCAGCAGTTCGAACACCGGGGAGCTGTTTTTT. This encodes CASSSNTGELFF. The chain recombines TRBV12-3 or TRBV12-4 with TRBJ2-2; D ambiguous. V was trimmed by 4 bases and J by 0 bases, leaving 0 bases between them. This CDR3 region has 12 residues.

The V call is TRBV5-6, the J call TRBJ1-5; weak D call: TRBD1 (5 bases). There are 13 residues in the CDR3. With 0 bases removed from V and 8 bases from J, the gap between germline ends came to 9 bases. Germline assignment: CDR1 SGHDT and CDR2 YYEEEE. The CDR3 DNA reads TGTGCCAGCAGCTTGGGGGGCCCGGAGCCCCAGCATTTT. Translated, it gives CASSLGGPEPQHF.

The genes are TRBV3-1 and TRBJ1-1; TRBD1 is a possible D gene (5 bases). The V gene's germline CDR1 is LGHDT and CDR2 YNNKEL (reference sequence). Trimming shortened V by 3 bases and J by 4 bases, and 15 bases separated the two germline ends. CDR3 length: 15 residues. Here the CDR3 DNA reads TGTGCCAGCAGCCACCTCCCAGGGCCACGCACTGAAGCTTTCTTT. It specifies CASSHLPGPRTEAFF.

This CDR3 is CAWSGAGAYEQYF. CDR3 coding DNA: TGTGCCTGGAGTGGGGCGGGGGCTTACGAGCAGTACTTC. This chain connects TRBV30 to TRBJ2-7, with D perhaps TRBD2 (7 bases). Germline CDR1 GTSNPN, CDR2 SVGIG (reference sequence). V lost 1 base to trimming and J lost 4 bases, with 11 bases between them. The CDR3 consists of 13 residues. The entire variable domain, with the rest obtained from reference TRBV30 and TRBJ2-7, is as follows: SQTIHQWPATLVQPVGSPLSLECTVEGTSNPNLYWYRQAAGRGLQLLFYSVGIGQISSEVPQNLSASRPQDRQFILSSKKLLLSDSGFYLCAWSGAGAYEQYFGPGTRLTVT.

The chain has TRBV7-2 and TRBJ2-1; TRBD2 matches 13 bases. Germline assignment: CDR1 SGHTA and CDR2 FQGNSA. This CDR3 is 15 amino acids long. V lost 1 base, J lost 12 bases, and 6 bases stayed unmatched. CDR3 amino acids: CASSLGLAGGGWQFF. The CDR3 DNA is TGTGCCAGCAGCTTAGGACTAGCGGGGGGAGGATGGCAGTTCTTC.

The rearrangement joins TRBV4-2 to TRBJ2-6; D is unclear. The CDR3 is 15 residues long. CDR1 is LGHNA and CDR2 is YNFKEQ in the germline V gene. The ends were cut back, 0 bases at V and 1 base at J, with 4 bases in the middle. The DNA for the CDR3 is TGTGCCAGCAGCCAAGATGGGTCTGGGGCCAACGTCCTGACTTTC. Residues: CASSQDGSGANVLTF.

CDR3 in amino acids: CASSQGQGYQPQHF. For the CDR3, the DNA is TGTGCCAGTAGCCAAGGACAGGGCTATCAGCCCCAGCATTTT. This rearrangement joins TRBV19 to TRBJ1-5; 8 nucleotides match TRBD1. V shed 6 bases, J shed 5 bases, and the junction held 6 bases outside the gene matches. This CDR3 region has 14 residues. Germline-derived CDR1 and CDR2 are LNHDA and SQIVND (reference sequence).

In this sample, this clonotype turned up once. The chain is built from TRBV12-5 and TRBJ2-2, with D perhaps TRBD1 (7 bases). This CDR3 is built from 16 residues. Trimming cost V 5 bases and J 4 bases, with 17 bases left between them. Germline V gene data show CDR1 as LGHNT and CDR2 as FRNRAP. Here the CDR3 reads CASGPRGAGRTGELFF. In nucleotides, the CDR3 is TGTGCTAGTGGTCCCAGGGGGGCGGGGCGCACCGGGGAGCTGTTTTTT.

The CDR3 bases are TGTGCCAGCAGCCGAGTTGAAGGACAGTACTTC. Residues: CASSRVEGQYF. This chain links TRBV7-2 with TRBJ2-7; D not resolved. V was clipped by 5 bases and J by 10 bases, with 12 bases between them. CDR1 and CDR2 (germline): SGHTA, FQGNSA. The CDR3 is 11 residues long.

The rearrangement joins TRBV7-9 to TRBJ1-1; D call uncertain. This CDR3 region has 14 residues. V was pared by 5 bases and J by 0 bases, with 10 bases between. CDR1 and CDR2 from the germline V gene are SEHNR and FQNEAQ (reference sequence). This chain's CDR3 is CASSPEVLNTEAFF. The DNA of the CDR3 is TGTGCCAGCAGCCCCGAGGTCCTGAACACTGAAGCTTTCTTT.

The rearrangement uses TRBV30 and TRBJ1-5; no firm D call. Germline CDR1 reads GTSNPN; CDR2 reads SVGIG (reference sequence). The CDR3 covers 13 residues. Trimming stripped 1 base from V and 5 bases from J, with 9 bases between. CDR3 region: CAWSDVDHQPQHF. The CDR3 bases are TGTGCCTGGAGTGATGTGGATCATCAGCCCCAGCATTTT.